This T cell receptor beta chain was sequenced during a study of cytomegalovirus exposure and HLA in healthy donors (dated by TCRdb to 2016 to 2017). Concerning the study at large: An earlier analysis of roughly 610 of the donors reported 250 to 300 Gb of sequence data and around 100 million unique TCR beta sequences obtained from approximately 180 million T cells. A handful of DR-DQ haplotypes were handled as single units for association and clustering because linkage in the cohort was strong. Genome-wide SNP genotypes for about 65% of the roughly 700 donors were used in a later genetic analysis, which treated that subset as a discovery cohort. Approximately 310 gigabases of sequencing data and approximately 84 million unique TCR sequences were included in an early release covering several hundred HLA-typed donors. The genetic ancestry cluster associated with self-reported Caucasian donors included around 76% of the roughly 400 genotyped donors. The study profiled the T cell repertoires of 500 to 800 subjects by immunosequencing and related them to cytomegalovirus serostatus. Class I and class II HLA loci were covered by the typing at four-digit resolution. In an earlier analysis of 550 to 700 of the donors, high-throughput TCR beta sequencing was used to judge whether each TCR beta V gene segment behaved as functional or pseudogenic. The study aimed to test whether cataloging public T cell receptors could reveal signatures of past pathogen exposure. Alongside the repertoire data, information on donor age, sex, ethnicity and CMV serostatus was compiled. A later analysis re-examined previously published TCR beta repertoires from just over 650 donors and added high-resolution HLA genotyping to investigate patterns of TCR occurrence. On average, over 200,000 unique TCR beta nucleotide sequences were sequenced per donor among more than 350 genotyped donors of the cohort, with approximately 18% of those sequences being non-productive. Typing coverage differed by locus: A, B, C, DRB1 and DQB1 were typed in about 620-640 donors, DQA1 in 500 to 550, DPA1 in some 610, and DPB1 in around 440. The later analysis used no new phenotypic data to find candidate immune exposures, relying instead on TCR beta sequences and their occurrence across donors. To predict cytomegalovirus infection status, the study combined high-throughput TCR immunosequencing, statistical association of individual TCRs with disease status, and machine learning. A separate validation cohort of about 110 different subjects was used in addition to the approximately 610-subject first cohort. Every repertoire in the discovery cohort had been generated on one and the same sequencing platform. Paper-wide results and their limitations: Across donors, most TCR sequences were observed very rarely, whereas some public TCRs were present in many individuals. Correlated functional status among segregating V segments might reflect linkage disequilibrium, but an unknown experimental factor could not be ruled out. Because some donors lacked HLA typing at each locus, the association tests relied only on the typed subset. Immune exposure information for the cohort was limited to CMV serostatus. The earlier analysis of nearly 600 of the donors excluded 15 to 20 rarely observed V segments, including chromosome 9 orphons, because counts were too low. The sequencing pipeline was judged likely to have produced a cluster of highly shared sequence variants as a technical artifact. Compared with the roughly 600-donor mean, donors in an Asian-associated ancestry cluster had fewer N-insertions in productive TCRs, according to a later genetic analysis. In an earlier analysis of roughly 560 of the donors, most TCR beta V segments were observed in productive rearrangements about 87% or about 30% of the time, broadly matching IMGT annotations. Cytomegalovirus status was reported to be diagnosed by the classifier with high specificity and sensitivity in both the original and validation cohorts. Specific HLA alleles were associated with 15,000 to 20,000 TCR beta sequences at a false discovery rate of 0.05 in a later analysis. It was suggested by the authors that the approach could potentially be generalized to other disease states and immunological phenotypes. According to a later analysis, TCR association rates differed among HLA loci, with DRB1 alleles showing the most associated TCRs and HLA-C alleles showing the fewest. In this cohort, only TCR beta chains were sequenced, and detectable features were limited by the absence of alpha or paired-chain data. A total of roughly 160 TCR beta chains were listed by the study as associated with cytomegalovirus. In a later analysis, most CMV-associated TCR beta chains were found to appear HLA-restricted, with HLA associations seemingly driven largely by CMV exposure. In a later analysis, HLA-associated TCR beta chains were found to be more clonally expanded and to have lower generation probabilities than equally common non-associated chains. A few of the identified cytomegalovirus-associated TCR beta chains were confirmed in vitro to be specific for cytomegalovirus antigens. A further reported finding was that TCR beta sequences accurately predicted the HLA-A and HLA-B alleles for most subjects in the first cohort. The presence/absence analyses assumed that sequencing depth was roughly uniform across donors, and that assumption may not be true. In a later genetic analysis, a missense DCLRE1C variant was associated with V-gene and J-gene trimming of TCR beta chains, and the association was replicated in an independent cohort. When HLA alleles, especially DR and DQ, strongly co-occurred, attributing TCR associations to individual alleles was difficult. Some IMGT-functional V segments, including TRBV6-2 and TRBV6-3, could not be told apart with the 87-base-pair reads, so those segments were excluded. According to a later analysis, parvovirus B19, influenza, CMV and Epstein-Barr virus appeared linked to several top co-occurrence clusters.

As regards this clone: Its target antigen remains unknown. The sample holds no much larger clone one base away, and base qualities are not on file.

The cohort was made up of several hundred healthy bone marrow donors. All cohort members were sampled while nominally healthy, although unrecorded immune exposures were likely present. The donor was CMV seropositive and was included in the group of around 300 seropositive cohort members. Every donor gave a peripheral blood sample, and the peripheral blood mononuclear cells from that sample were used for TCR beta sequencing. The Qiagen DNeasy Blood Extraction Kit was used to extract genomic DNA from the blood cell samples. The library was generated by the immunoSEQ multiplex PCR assay. For the multiplex PCR, a mixture combining 60 forward primers for TCR Vbeta segments and 13 reverse primers for TCR Jbeta segments was used. Amplification of the CDR3 region of rearranged TCR beta genes was performed with a multiplex PCR assay on genomic DNA. Amplified TCR beta libraries were sequenced as 87-base-pair reads on the Illumina HiSeq System. In the authors' own workflow: Across the roughly 600 repertoires, a later analysis counted approximately 75 million unique TCR beta chains, roughly 11 million of which were shared by at least two donors. Raw reads were error-corrected and collapsed into unique sequences by a nearest-neighbor algorithm in which closely related sequences were merged to remove PCR and sequencing errors. V, D and J gene segments were assigned by aligning CDR3 sequences to IMGT reference sequences. For a sequence to be retained, a match of at least six nucleotides to both a V gene segment and a J gene segment was required. A rearrangement was called productive if the CDR3 had no stop codons and remained in frame with V and J, and every other rearrangement was called non-productive. Following IMGT convention, CDR3 was defined as the stretch from the second conserved V-encoded cysteine up to the conserved J-encoded phenylalanine. The earlier analysis of a few hundred of the donors excluded sequences that lacked an unambiguous match to a single V gene segment. An earlier analysis of 587 of the donors called V segments functional above 56.7% productive rearrangements and segregating when the between-donor standard deviation exceeded 5%. A statistical classification framework was built for diagnosing cytomegalovirus status from the catalog of TCR beta chain sequences. V and J gene assignment, in a later analysis, came from comparing TCR nucleotide sequences with IMGT/GENE-DB human TR gene sequences. In a later analysis, CDR3 sequences and most-parsimonious VDJ recombination scenarios were assigned using the TCRdist pipeline. In a later analysis, each TCR beta chain was defined by its CDR3 amino acid sequence together with its V-gene family, and reads lacking a unique V-gene family were excluded. To address suspected cross-contamination and a sequencing artifact, a later analysis removed approximately 600 highly shared, low-generation-probability nucleotide sequences. For each public chain, a later analysis derived a clonal expansion index from normalized ranks of inferred template counts within each repertoire. In a later analysis, generation probabilities were computed with a VDJ recombination model fitted to out-of-frame rearrangements, and the resulting probabilities were checked against IGoR. In a later analysis, TCR-TCR, TCR-HLA and TCR-CMV co-occurrence was scored with hypergeometric tests, and a repertoire-size bias correction was applied to TCR pairs. In a later analysis, false discovery rates were estimated by permuting HLA or CMV assignments 20 times. In a later analysis, co-occurring TCRs were grouped with DBSCAN, and TCRdist sequence similarity was added when clustering was performed within HLA-allele-positive subsets. Repertoires with fewer than 30,000 or more than 120,000 public chains, plus five repertoires with anomalous nucleotide sharing, were excluded from co-occurrence clustering. Imported from immuneACCESS, the table was reduced by TCRdb to in-frame sequences with V and J called. These copies leave out some clones; in studies compared against another copy, an unresolved V gene accounts for under half, and the cause of the remainder is not known. V and J calls and clone size come straight from that table; D and trimming were deduced from the DNA. The sample data list fewer than 200,000 clones, and 80% of these were observed just once. The top ten clones comprise just over 4.5% of the sample.

Per the germline V gene (reference sequence), SEHNR is the CDR1 and FQNEAQ is the CDR2. The CDR3 starts with the cysteine, ends with the phenylalanine, and has 15 residues. Of the read, only the CDR3 DNA is kept; its 45 bases are in frame from base 1. V ends up 5 bases short and J 0 bases short, with an unmatched junction base count of 4. This clonotype was sampled from a woman in her forties or fifties in good health and CMV-seropositive. This sequence uses TRBV7-9 and TRBJ2-1; 7 of the junction bases match TRBD1. The sequenced material came from PBMCs. The base sequence is TGTGCCAGCAGCAAGACAGGGAGCTCCTACAATGAGCAGTTCTTC. Its translation is CASSKTGSSYNEQFF. Here the CDR3 is joined to the reference TRBV7-9 and TRBJ2-1 genes, and the full variable domain is: DTGVSQNPRHKITKRGQNVTFRCDPISEHNRLYWYRQTLGQGPEFLTYFQNEAQLEKSRLLSDRFSAERPKGSFSTLEIQRTEQGDSAMYLCASSKTGSSYNEQFFGPGTRLTVL.